This T cell receptor beta chain was recorded in a study of CD8+CD57+ T cells in acquired aplastic anemia listed by TCRdb under 2018. With respect to the entire study: A mean of approximately 3 ug of DNA, ranging from roughly 0.18 to 30 ug, was extracted from sorted CD4+ and CD8+ cells. Mean read counts for healthy donor samples were 8.5 million to 10.8 million for CD4+ cells and some 12 million for CD8+ cells.

Summary of the overall study and its limitations: No significant difference in CD8+ Simpson's diversity was found between patients and healthy controls (P=0.060). Roughly 30 CD8+ CDR3 sequences were found to be shared between patients and controls, but these sequences appeared to be highly expressed in patients and within the immunodominant clones of the patients.

TCR beta VDJ combination and CDR3 sequence profiling used genomic DNA as the template. An Illumina HiSeq 2000 was used for TCR repertoire sequencing. Per the original workflow: Repertoire assessment relied on Simpson's diversity index, CDR3 size and DJ length profiles, and TRBV/TRBJ rearrangement plots. The immunodominant clone was defined as the most abundant DNA sequence in deep sequencing data. CDR3 amino acid sequences were screened for sharing across subjects and were compared with published repertoires and the VDJdb database. The public reads were reprocessed in TCRdb via fastp at Q25 and MiXCR, keeping in-frame beta chains. Duplicate CDR3 protein sequences are folded into a single record with the most common DNA and genes. These V and J calls rely on TCRdb rather than the paper's analysis. Within this sample are around 200,000 distinct CDR3 sequences, with around 50% of them counted one time only. The top ten clones comprise approximately 16% of the sample.

Details on this clonotype: Its specific antigen is unknown. No base quality values were provided; no much bigger clone lies one nucleotide off.

The study deep-sequenced TCR repertoires of sorted CD4+ and CD8+ blood T cells from severe aplastic anemia patients and healthy subjects. Ficoll-Paque density gradient centrifugation was used to isolate peripheral blood mononuclear cells. Before DNA extraction, CD4+ and CD8+ T cells were sorted by FACS or by magnetic beads. Specimen: sorted CD4+, CD8+, or CD8+CD57+ T cells (not recorded which) from PBMCs. The sequence was collected from a human donor in good health, serving as a control.

Here the CDR3 is given as CASSTTIGLAGVQDTQYF. The DNA sequence follows: TGCGCCAGCAGCACTACCATCGGACTAGCGGGGGTGCAAGATACGCAGTATTTT. This sequence uses TRBV5-1 and TRBJ2-3, and 13 junction bases match TRBD2. Per the germline V gene, SGHRS is the CDR1 and YFSETQ is the CDR2. V trim: 4 bases; J trim: 5 bases; unmatched bases: 13. Including the terminal cysteine and phenylalanine, the CDR3 comprises 18 residues. The kept DNA is CDR3 alone, 54 bases in frame from the first base.